What follows describes a single T cell receptor (beta chain). Sequencing was performed with immunoSEQ multiplex PCR; in TCRdb, only in-frame clones are kept and a portion is missing. This sample has some 110,000 clones, with about 88% found just once. This sample is part of a study of control samples from healthy donors and cancer patients. CDR1 and CDR2 from the germline V gene are LNHNV and YYDKDF (reference sequence). Deletions cut 4 bases from V and 0 bases from J, with 6 bases between. The CDR3 loop spans 13 amino acids. The chain couples TRBV15 to TRBJ2-5, with a weak D call TRBD2 (5 bases). This TCR came from a woman aged 70-85 years in good health. Sequences were obtained from blood. The CDR3 nucleotides are TGTGCCACCAGCACGGGGTACCAAGAGACCCAGTACTTC. Protein: CATSTGYQETQYF.